The source of this TCR beta chain is a study of OX40 agonist ivuxolimab in advanced cancers. Broader study findings: CD4+ and CD8+ T cells in blood underwent clonal expansion by week 6 at 0.1 to 3.0 mg/kg. The average count of expanded clones was higher among CD8+ T cells than among CD4+.

Produced via immunoSEQ multiplex PCR; TCRdb's table is partial and in-frame only. The table includes 68,000 or so clones, about 80% detected once. Notes on this clone: The antigen remains unidentified.

Germline values: CDR1 WSHSY, CDR2 SAAADI. Trimming at V came to 9 bases and at J to 8 bases, leaving 10 bases not matched to a gene. CDR3 length: 13 residues. This specimen consisted of CD4+ or CD8+ T cells sorted from blood, obtained in a trial of the OX40 agonist ivuxolimab. V is TRBV10-2 and J is TRBJ1-1; 9 nucleotides line up with TRBD1. The TCR was taken from an adult with an advanced solid tumor such as melanoma, head and neck, liver or kidney cancer. In nucleotides, the CDR3 is TGCGCCAGGGAGGTACAGGGGGCCATCGAAGCTTTCTTT. It codes for CAREVQGAIEAFF.